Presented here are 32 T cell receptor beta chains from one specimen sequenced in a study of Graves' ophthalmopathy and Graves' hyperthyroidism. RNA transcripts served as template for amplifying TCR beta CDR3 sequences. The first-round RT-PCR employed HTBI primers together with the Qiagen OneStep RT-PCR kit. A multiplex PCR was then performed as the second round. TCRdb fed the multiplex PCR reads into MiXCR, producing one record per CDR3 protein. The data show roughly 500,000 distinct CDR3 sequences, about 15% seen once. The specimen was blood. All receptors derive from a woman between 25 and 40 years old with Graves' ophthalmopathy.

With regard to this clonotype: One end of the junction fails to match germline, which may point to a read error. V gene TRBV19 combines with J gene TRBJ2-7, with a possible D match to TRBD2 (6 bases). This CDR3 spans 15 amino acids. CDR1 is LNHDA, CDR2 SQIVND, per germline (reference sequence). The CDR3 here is CVSSMTEGGSYEQYF. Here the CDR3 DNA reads TGTGTCAGTAGTATGACAGAGGGAGGTTCGTACGAGCAGTACTTC.

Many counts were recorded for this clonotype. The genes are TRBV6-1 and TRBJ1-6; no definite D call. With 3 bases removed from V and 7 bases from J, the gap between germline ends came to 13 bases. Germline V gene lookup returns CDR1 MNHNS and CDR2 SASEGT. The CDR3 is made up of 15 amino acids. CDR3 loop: CASSEAAWRNSPLHF. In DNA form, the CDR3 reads TGTGCCAGCAGTGAGGCAGCTTGGAGGAATTCACCCCTCCACTTT.

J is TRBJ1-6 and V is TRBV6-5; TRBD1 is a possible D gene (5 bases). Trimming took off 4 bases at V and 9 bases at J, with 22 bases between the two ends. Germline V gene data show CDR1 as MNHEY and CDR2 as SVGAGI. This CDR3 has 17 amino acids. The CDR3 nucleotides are TGTGCCAGCAGTTTAGAGTCCGGGATAAGGGGAGGTTCACCCCTCCACTTT. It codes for CASSLESGIRGGSPLHF.

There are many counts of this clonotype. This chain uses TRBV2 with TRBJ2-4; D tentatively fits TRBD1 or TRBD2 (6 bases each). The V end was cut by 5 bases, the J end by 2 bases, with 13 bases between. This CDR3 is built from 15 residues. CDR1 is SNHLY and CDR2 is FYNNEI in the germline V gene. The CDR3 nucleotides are TGTGCCAGCAGTCTGGAGGGGGGACCCAAAAACATTCAGTACTTC. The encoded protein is CASSLEGGPKNIQYF.

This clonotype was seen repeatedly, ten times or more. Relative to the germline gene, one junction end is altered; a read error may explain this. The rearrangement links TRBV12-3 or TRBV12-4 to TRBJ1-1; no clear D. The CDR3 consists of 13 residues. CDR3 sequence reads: CASSLGSTTEAFF. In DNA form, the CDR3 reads TGTGCCAGCAGCTTAGGGTCGACCACTGAAGCTTTCTTT.

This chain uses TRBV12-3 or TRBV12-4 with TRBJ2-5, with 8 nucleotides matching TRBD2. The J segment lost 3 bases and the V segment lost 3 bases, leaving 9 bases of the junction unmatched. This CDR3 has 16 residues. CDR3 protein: CASSFPTSVLEETQYF. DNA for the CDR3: TGTGCCAGCAGTTTCCCGACTAGCGTGTTAGAAGAGACCCAGTACTTC.

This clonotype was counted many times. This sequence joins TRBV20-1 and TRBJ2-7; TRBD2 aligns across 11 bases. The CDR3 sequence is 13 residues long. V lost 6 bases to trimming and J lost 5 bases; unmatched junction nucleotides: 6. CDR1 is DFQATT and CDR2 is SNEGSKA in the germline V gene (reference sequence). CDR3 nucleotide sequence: TGCAGTGCCGTAGCGGGGGGGCCAAACGAGCAGTACTTC. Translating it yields CSAVAGGPNEQYF.

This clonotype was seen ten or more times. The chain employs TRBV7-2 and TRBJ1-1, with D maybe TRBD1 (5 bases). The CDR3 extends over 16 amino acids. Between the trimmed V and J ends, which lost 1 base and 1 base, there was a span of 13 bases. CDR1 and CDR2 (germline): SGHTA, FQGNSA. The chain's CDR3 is CASSLGPGTANTEAFF. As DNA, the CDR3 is TGTGCCAGCAGCTTAGGGCCCGGGACGGCGAACACTGAAGCTTTCTTT.

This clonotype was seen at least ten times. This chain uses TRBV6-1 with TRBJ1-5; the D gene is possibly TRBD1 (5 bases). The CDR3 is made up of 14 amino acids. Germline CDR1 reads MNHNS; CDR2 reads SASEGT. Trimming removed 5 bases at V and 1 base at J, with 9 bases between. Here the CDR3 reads CASSLDMSNQPQHF. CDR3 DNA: TGTGCCAGCAGTCTGGACATGAGCAATCAGCCCCAGCATTTT.

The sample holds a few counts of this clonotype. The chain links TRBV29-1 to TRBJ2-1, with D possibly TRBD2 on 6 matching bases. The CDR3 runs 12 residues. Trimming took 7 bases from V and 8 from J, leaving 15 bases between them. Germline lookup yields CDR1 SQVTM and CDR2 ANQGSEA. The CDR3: CSGDFLQDEQFF. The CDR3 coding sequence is TGCAGCGGGGACTTCTTGCAGGATGAGCAGTTCTTC.

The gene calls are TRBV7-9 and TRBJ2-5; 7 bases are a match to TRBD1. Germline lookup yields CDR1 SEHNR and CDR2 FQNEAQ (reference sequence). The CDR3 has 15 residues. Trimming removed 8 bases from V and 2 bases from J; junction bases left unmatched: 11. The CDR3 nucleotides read TGTGCCAGCCTCAGTGGTCCGACAGGGCAAGAGACCCAGTACTTC. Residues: CASLSGPTGQETQYF. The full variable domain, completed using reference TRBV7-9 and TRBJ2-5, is DTGVSQNPRHKITKRGQNVTFRCDPISEHNRLYWYRQTLGQGPEFLTYFQNEAQLEKSRLLSDRFSAERPKGSFSTLEIQRTEQGDSAMYLCASLSGPTGQETQYFGPGTRLLVL.

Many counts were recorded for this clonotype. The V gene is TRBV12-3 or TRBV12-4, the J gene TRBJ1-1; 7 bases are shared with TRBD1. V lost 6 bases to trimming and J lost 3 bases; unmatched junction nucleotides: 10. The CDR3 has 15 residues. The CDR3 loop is CASRFNRGRYTEAFF. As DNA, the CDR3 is TGTGCCAGCAGATTCAACAGGGGACGGTACACTGAAGCTTTCTTT.

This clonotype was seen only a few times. The chain's CDR3 is CAWLWGYGYTF. The DNA for the CDR3 is TGTGCCTGGCTTTGGGGCTATGGCTACACCTTC. The chain combines TRBV30 with TRBJ1-2; D is ambiguous. Germline V gives CDR1 GTSNPN, CDR2 SVGIG (reference sequence). Trimming cost V 5 bases and J 4 bases, with 8 bases left between them. The CDR3 covers 11 residues.

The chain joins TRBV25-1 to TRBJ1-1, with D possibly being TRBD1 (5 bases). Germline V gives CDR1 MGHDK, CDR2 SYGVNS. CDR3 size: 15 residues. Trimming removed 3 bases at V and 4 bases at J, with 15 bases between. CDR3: CASSEAGLTATEAFF. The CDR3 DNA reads TGTGCCAGCAGTGAGGCGGGGCTCACGGCCACTGAAGCTTTCTTT.

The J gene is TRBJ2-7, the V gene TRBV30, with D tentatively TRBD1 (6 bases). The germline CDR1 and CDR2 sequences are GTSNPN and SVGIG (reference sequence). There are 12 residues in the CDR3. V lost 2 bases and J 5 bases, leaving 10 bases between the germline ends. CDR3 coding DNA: TGTGCCTGGAGTACACAGGGTGACGAGCAGTACTTC. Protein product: CAWSTQGDEQYF.

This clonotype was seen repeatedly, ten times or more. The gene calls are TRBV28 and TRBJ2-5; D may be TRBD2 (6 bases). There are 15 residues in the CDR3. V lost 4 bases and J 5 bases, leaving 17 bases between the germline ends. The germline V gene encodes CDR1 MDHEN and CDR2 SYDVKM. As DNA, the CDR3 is TGTGCCAGCAGTTCGGGAGCCGGTGGGGGGGAGACCCAGTACTTC. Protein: CASSSGAGGGETQYF.

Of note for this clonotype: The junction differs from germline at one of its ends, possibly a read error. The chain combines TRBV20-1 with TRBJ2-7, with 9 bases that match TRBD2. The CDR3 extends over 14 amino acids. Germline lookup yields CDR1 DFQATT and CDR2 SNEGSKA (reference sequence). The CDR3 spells CSATSGAATYDQYF. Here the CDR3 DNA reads TGCAGTGCTACTAGCGGGGCAGCTACCTACGATCAGTACTTC.

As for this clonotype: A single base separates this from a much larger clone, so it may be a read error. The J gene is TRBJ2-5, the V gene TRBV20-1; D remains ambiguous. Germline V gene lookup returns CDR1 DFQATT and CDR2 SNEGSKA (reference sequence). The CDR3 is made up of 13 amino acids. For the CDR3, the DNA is TGCAGGCCAGTTCAAGGGCTTCAGGAGACCCGGTACTTC. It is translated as CRPVQGLQETRYF.

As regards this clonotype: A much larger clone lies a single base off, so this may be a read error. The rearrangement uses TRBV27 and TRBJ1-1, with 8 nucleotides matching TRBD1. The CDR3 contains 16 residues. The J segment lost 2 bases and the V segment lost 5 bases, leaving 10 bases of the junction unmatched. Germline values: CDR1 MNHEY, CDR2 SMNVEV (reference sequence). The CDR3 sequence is CASSLHKDRVNTEAFF. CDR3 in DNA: TGTGCCAGCAGTCTACACAAGGACAGGGTTAACACTGAAGCTTTCTTT.

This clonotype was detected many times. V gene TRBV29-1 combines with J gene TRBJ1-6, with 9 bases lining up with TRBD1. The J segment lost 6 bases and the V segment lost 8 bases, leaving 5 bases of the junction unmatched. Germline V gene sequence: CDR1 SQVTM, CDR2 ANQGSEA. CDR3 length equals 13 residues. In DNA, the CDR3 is TGCAGCACCCAGACAGGGGGTAATTCACCCCTCCACTTT. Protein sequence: CSTQTGGNSPLHF.

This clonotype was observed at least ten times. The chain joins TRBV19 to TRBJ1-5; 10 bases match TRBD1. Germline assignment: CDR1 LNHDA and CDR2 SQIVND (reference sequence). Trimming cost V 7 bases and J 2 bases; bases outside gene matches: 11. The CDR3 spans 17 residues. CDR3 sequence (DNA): TGTGCCAGTAATAACCGGGACAGGGGTTATGGCAATCAGCCCCAGCATTTT. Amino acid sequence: CASNNRDRGYGNQPQHF.

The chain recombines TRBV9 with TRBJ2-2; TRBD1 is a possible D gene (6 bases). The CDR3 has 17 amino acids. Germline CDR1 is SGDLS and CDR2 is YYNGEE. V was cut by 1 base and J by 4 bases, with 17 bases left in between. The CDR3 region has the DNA TGTGCCAGCAGCGTAAGAGGGGGAATGTCTGGCACCGGGGAGCTGTTTTTT. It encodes CASSVRGGMSGTGELFF.

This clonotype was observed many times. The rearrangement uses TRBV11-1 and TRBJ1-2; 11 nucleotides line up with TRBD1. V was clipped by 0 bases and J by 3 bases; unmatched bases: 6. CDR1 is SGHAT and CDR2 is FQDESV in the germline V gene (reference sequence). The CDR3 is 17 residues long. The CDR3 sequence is CASSLAGRTGGDYGYTF. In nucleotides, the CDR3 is TGTGCCAGCAGCTTAGCGGGGAGGACAGGGGGCGACTATGGCTACACCTTC.

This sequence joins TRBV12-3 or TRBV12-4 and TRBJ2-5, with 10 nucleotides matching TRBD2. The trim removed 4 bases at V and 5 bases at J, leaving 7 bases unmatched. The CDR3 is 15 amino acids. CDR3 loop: CASSYGAGGPETQYF. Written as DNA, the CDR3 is TGTGCCAGCAGTTACGGAGCGGGGGGGCCCGAGACCCAGTACTTC.

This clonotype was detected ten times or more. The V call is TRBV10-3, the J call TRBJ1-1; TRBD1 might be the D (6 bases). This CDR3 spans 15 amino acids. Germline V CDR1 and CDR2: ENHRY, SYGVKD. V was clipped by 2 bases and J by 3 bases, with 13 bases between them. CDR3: CAISEPGARDTEAFF. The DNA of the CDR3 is TGTGCCATCAGTGAGCCGGGGGCGCGGGACACTGAAGCTTTCTTT.

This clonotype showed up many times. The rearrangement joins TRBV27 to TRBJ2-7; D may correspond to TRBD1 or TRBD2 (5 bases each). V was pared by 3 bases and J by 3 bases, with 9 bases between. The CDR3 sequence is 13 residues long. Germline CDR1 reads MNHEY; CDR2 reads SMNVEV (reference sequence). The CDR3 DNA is TGTGCCAGCAGTTTTGTGGGGGACTACGAGCAGTACTTC. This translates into CASSFVGDYEQYF.

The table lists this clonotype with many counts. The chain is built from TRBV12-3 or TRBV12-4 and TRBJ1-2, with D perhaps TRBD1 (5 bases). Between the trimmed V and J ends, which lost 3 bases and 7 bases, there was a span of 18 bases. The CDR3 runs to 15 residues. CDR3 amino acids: CASSFNIGRGSGYTF. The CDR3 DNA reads TGTGCCAGCAGTTTTAATATAGGGAGGGGCAGTGGCTACACCTTC.

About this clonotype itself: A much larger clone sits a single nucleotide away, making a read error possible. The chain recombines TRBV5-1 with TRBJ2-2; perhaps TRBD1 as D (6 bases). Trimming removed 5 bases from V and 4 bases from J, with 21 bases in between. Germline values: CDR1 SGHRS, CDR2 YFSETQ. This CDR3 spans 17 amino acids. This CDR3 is CASSPLQGTYCTGELFF. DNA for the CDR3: TGCGCCAGCAGTCCGTTACAGGGAACGTACTGCACCGGGGAGCTGTTTTTT.

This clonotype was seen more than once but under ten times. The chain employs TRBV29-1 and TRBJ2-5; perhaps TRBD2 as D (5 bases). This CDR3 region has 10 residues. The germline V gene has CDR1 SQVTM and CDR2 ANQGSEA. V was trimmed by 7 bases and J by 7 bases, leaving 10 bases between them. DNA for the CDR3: TGCAGCGGTCCCGGGGTGACCCAGTACTTC. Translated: CSGPGVTQYF.

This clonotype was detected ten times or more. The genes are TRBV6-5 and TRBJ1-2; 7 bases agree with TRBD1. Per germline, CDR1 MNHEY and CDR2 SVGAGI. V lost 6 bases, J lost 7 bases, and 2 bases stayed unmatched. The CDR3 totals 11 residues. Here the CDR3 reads CASRYRGGYTF. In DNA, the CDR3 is TGTGCCAGCAGATACAGGGGTGGCTACACCTTC.

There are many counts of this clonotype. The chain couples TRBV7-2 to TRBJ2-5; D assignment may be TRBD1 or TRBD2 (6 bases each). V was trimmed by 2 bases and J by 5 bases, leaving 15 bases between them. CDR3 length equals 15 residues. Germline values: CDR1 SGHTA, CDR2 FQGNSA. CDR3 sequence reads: CASSLSPGADETQYF. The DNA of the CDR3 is TGTGCCAGCAGCTTATCGCCGGGGGCCGATGAGACCCAGTACTTC.

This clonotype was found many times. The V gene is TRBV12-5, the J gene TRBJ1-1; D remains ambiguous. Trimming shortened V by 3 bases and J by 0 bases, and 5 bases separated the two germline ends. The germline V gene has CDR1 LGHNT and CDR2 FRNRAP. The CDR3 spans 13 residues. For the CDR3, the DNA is TGTGCTAGTGGTTTAATATTGAACACTGAAGCTTTCTTT. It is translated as CASGLILNTEAFF.